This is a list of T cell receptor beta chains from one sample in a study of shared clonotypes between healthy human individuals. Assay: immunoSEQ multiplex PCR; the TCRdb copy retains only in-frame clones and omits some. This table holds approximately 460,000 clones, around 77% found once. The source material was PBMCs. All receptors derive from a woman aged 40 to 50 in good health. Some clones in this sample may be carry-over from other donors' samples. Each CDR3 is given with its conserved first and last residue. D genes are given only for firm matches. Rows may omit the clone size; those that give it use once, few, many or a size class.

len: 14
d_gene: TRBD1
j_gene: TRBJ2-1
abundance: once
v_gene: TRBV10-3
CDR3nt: TGTGCCATCAGAGCCTCGGGTGGTGGACAGGGGGAGTTCTTC
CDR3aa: CAIRASGGGQGEFF

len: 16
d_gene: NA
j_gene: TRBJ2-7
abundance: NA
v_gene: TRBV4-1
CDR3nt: TGCGCCAGCAGCCAATTTGGCAGGGTAGGCGCCTACGAGCAGTACTTC
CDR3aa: CASSQFGRVGAYEQYF

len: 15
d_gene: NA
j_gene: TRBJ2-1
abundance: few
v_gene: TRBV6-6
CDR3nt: TGTGCCAGCAGCCAGCCGGGCCGGTCCTACAATGAGCAGTTCTTC
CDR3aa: CASSQPGRSYNEQFF

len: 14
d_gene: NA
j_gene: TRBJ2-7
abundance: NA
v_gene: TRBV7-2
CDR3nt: TGTGCCAGCAGCACTACGACTGGGGGCCTCGAGCAGTACTTC
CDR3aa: CASSTTTGGLEQYF

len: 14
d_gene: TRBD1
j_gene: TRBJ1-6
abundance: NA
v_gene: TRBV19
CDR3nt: TGTGCCAGCAGCAGGCGGGACAGTAATTCACCCCTCCACTTT
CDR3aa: CASSRRDSNSPLHF

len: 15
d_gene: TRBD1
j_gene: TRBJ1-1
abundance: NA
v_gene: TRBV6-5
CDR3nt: TGTGCCAGCAGTTACTCGCGACAGGGGAACACTGAAGCTTTCTTT
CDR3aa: CASSYSRQGNTEAFF

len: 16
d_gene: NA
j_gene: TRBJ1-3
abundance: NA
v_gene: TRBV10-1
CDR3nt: TGCGCCAGCAGTGAGTCTCGTACAATCTCTGGAAACACCATATATTTT
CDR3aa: CASSESRTISGNTIYF

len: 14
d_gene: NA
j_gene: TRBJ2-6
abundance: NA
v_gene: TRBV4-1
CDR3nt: TGCGCCAGCAGCCTCGGGCCTGGGGCCAACGTCCTGACTTTC
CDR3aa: CASSLGPGANVLTF

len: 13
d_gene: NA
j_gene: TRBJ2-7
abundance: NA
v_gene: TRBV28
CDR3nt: TGTGCCAGCAGCCTCTCCTCCATCCACGAGCAGTACTTC
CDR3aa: CASSLSSIHEQYF

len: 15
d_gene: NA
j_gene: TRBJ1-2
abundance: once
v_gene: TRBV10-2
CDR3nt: TGCGCCAGCAGTGAGTCGAAGGGGACTCCTTATGGCTACACCTTC
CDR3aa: CASSESKGTPYGYTF

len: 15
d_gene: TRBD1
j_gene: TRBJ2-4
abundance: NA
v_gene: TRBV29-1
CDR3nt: TGCAGCGTTGCCAGGGGGCTTGGTGGTGAAAACATTCAGTACTTC
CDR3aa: CSVARGLGGENIQYF

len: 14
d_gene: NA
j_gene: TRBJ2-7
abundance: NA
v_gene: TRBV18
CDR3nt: TGTGCCAGCTCACCACAAGGGACCACCTACGAGCAGTACTTC
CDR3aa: CASSPQGTTYEQYF

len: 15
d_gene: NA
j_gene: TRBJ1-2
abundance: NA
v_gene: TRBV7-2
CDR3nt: TGTGCCAGCAGCTTAGGAGGGTCCAGAAACTATGGCTACACCTTC
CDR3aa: CASSLGGSRNYGYTF